Shown below are 22 T cell receptor beta chains from a single sample sequenced in a study of somatic mutations in cytotoxic T cells in rheumatoid arthritis (dated by TCRdb to about 2017). The library was produced with the immunoSEQ multiplex PCR assay. TCRdb obtained this table from immuneACCESS and retained in-frame rearrangements with V and J assigned. These tables miss some clones; where compared with another copy, unresolved V genes account for less than half of the shortfall, and the remainder is unexplained. Present in this sample are more than 35,000 clones, approximately 80% of which were seen just once. The top ten constitute roughly 3.2% of the sample. Sequenced sample: CD8+ T cells sorted from blood. These receptors all come from a man aged 40-50 years in good health.

The gene calls are TRBV29-1 and TRBJ2-6; 7 bases line up with TRBD1. The germline V gene encodes CDR1 SQVTM and CDR2 ANQGSEA. J gave up 4 bases and V 6 bases, and 9 bases lay outside the gene matches. The CDR3 has 15 residues. The DNA for the CDR3 is TGCAGCGTCCACCTGACAGGGTACGGGGCCAACGTCCTGACTTTC. This codes for CSVHLTGYGANVLTF.

The chain recombines TRBV5-1 with TRBJ2-2; TRBD2 might be the D (5 bases). Germline assignment: CDR1 SGHRS and CDR2 YFSETQ. Trimming removed 0 bases from V and 1 base from J, with 10 bases in between. The length of the CDR3 is 16 residues. CDR3: CASSLAWGVNTGELFF. The DNA for the CDR3 is TGCGCCAGCAGCTTGGCCTGGGGAGTGAACACCGGGGAGCTGTTTTTT.

This rearrangement joins TRBV19 to TRBJ2-5; weak D call: TRBD1 (6 bases). Trimming took 3 bases from V and 4 from J, leaving 15 bases between them. Germline V CDR1 and CDR2: LNHDA, SQIVND (reference sequence). The CDR3 covers 15 residues. CDR3 loop: CASSIIKTGLETQYF. Written as DNA, the CDR3 is TGTGCCAGTAGTATTATTAAAACAGGGTTAGAGACCCAGTACTTC.

V is TRBV7-8 and J is TRBJ2-5; D is unclear. V gave up 6 bases and J gave up 13 bases, with 15 bases separating them. The length of the CDR3 is 11 residues. Germline V lookup: CDR1 SGHVS, CDR2 FQNEAQ. The CDR3 sequence is CASRIGLTLYF. The CDR3 DNA reads TGTGCCAGCAGGATAGGTCTGACATTGTACTTC.

The chain combines TRBV11-2 with TRBJ2-1; TRBD1 matches 7 bases. V lost 5 bases and J lost 5; bases outside the gene matches: 9. CDR1 is SGHAT and CDR2 is FQNNGV in the germline V gene. The CDR3 runs 15 residues. CDR3 coding DNA: TGTGCCAGCAGCGGACAGGATATAGGGAACAATGAGCAGTTCTTC. It encodes CASSGQDIGNNEQFF.

The chain is built from TRBV28 and TRBJ1-1; D gene uncertain. Germline-derived CDR1 and CDR2 are MDHEN and SYDVKM. The V gene lost 6 bases and the J gene lost 0 bases, with 8 bases spanning the gap. CDR3 length equals 13 residues. The CDR3 protein is CASRGRMNTEAFF. The CDR3 nucleotides are TGTGCCAGCAGAGGGCGGATGAACACTGAAGCTTTCTTT. Based on the CDR3 plus reference TRBV28 and TRBJ1-1, the full variable domain is DVKVTQSSRYLVKRTGEKVFLECVQDMDHENMFWYRQDPGLGLRLIYFSYDVKMKEKGDIPEGYSVSREKKERFSLILESASTNQTSMYLCASRGRMNTEAFFGQGTRLTVV.

This clone appeared a single time. V gene TRBV9 combines with J gene TRBJ2-1, with 9 bases fitting TRBD1. V dropped 7 bases and J dropped 7; count of bases not matched to a gene: 9. The CDR3 length is 14 residues. Germline V gene data show CDR1 as SGDLS and CDR2 as YYNGEE. This CDR3 reads CASQRQGDLNEQFF. As DNA, the CDR3 is TGTGCCAGCCAGAGACAGGGGGATTTAAATGAGCAGTTCTTC.

The chain couples TRBV29-1 to TRBJ1-2, with 7 bases lining up with TRBD1. The V gene end was trimmed by 3 bases and the J gene end by 8 bases; junction bases not matched to a gene: 6. CDR1 is SQVTM and CDR2 is ANQGSEA in the germline V gene. CDR3 length equals 12 residues. The CDR3 sequence: CSVDRQGRGYTF. The CDR3 coding sequence is TGCAGCGTTGATAGACAGGGTCGGGGCTACACCTTC.

This clone was counted a few times. V is TRBV11-2 and J is TRBJ2-7; 7 bases fit TRBD1. The V segment lost 1 base and the J segment 2 bases; nucleotides outside the gene matches: 11. CDR3 length: 17 amino acids. The germline V gene encodes CDR1 SGHAT and CDR2 FQNNGV. The CDR3 here is CASSLVYSTGEAYEQYF. The CDR3 DNA sequence: TGTGCCAGCAGCTTAGTGTATAGTACAGGGGAAGCCTACGAGCAGTACTTC.

The CDR3 reads CASSLASTVYEQYF. The CDR3 nucleotides are TGTGCCAGCAGCTTAGCTTCGACAGTCTACGAGCAGTACTTC. V and J are TRBV7-8 and TRBJ2-7; D is possibly TRBD1 (5 bases). Germline lookup yields CDR1 SGHVS and CDR2 FQNEAQ. The CDR3 has 14 amino acids. V lost 0 bases to trimming and J lost 3 bases, with 9 bases between them.

This chain joins TRBV4-1 and TRBJ2-7, with 11 bases aligning to TRBD2. J was trimmed by 2 bases and V by 5 bases; bases with no gene match: 2. CDR3 length: 14 residues. Germline CDR1 and CDR2: MGHRA and YSYEKL. The CDR3 nucleotides are TGCGCCAGCAGCTTAGCGGGAGGGGCCTACGAGCAGTACTTC. Protein: CASSLAGGAYEQYF.

The chain uses TRBV4-1 and TRBJ2-7, with 7 bases fitting TRBD1. Trimming removed 3 bases from V and 7 bases from J; junction bases left unmatched: 0. This CDR3 is built from 11 residues. Germline lookup yields CDR1 MGHRA and CDR2 YSYEKL. The CDR3 DNA sequence: TGCGCCAGCAGCCAGACAGGGGAGCAGTACTTC. It translates to CASSQTGEQYF.

The chain has TRBV7-8 and TRBJ2-7, with 11 bases matching TRBD2. Germline V lookup: CDR1 SGHVS, CDR2 FQNEAQ. This CDR3 region has 13 residues. J was trimmed by 6 bases and V by 2 bases; bases with no gene match: 0. CDR3: CASSLLAGGEQYF. DNA of the CDR3: TGTGCCAGCAGCTTACTAGCGGGAGGCGAGCAGTACTTC.

The rearrangement links TRBV14 to TRBJ2-3; 10 nucleotides align to TRBD2. V shed 7 bases and J 3 bases; nucleotides not matched to a gene: 7. CDR1 is SGHDN, CDR2 FVKESK, per germline. This CDR3 has 15 residues. As DNA, the CDR3 is TGTGCCAGCAAAGAACTAGCGGGAAATACAGATACGCAGTATTTT. Its protein product is CASKELAGNTDTQYF.

This clone appeared a single time. The chain has TRBV19 and TRBJ2-1, with 16 positions matching TRBD2. The CDR3 is made up of 16 amino acids. The germline gives CDR1 LNHDA, CDR2 SQIVND (reference sequence). The trim removed 4 bases at V and 5 bases at J, leaving 2 bases unmatched. CDR3 loop: CASSRGLAGGNNEQFF. The CDR3 bases are TGTGCCAGTAGTAGGGGACTAGCGGGAGGGAACAATGAGCAGTTCTTC.

This clone was counted a single time. The chain recombines TRBV29-1 with TRBJ2-1, with TRBD1 matching over 8 bases. Per germline, CDR1 SQVTM and CDR2 ANQGSEA. Germline trimming cut 4 bases from V and 2 bases from J; bases unmatched to any gene: 7. The length of the CDR3 is 15 residues. This CDR3 is CSVAPRDRTYNEQFF. In nucleotides, the CDR3 is TGCAGCGTTGCTCCACGGGACAGGACCTACAATGAGCAGTTCTTC.

The J gene is TRBJ2-3, the V gene TRBV7-9; the match to TRBD2 covers 11 bases. The CDR3 extends over 15 amino acids. CDR1 and CDR2 from the germline V gene are SEHNR and FQNEAQ (reference sequence). Germline trimming cut 5 bases from V and 5 bases from J; bases unmatched to any gene: 6. The CDR3 region has the DNA TGTGCCAGCAGCATCCTAGCGGGAGGTGAAGATACGCAGTATTTT. It specifies CASSILAGGEDTQYF.

The genes are TRBV29-1 and TRBJ1-2, with D hard to call. The germline V gene has CDR1 SQVTM and CDR2 ANQGSEA. The CDR3 consists of 12 residues. Trimming pared 8 bases from V and 6 bases from J, leaving 16 bases between. The CDR3 DNA sequence: TGCAGCTCCCAGGCGGGTCTACATGGCTACACCTTC. This gives the protein CSSQAGLHGYTF.

The rearrangement joins TRBV2 to TRBJ2-5, with D unclear. Germline loops: CDR1 SNHLY, CDR2 FYNNEI. V was cut by 10 bases and J by 5 bases, with 17 bases left in between. CDR3 length equals 13 residues. CDR3 in DNA: TGTGCCACCGCCTGGGTGTCCGAGGAGACCCAGTACTTC. Amino acids: CATAWVSEETQYF.

Only one count was recorded for this clone. V usage is TRBV9 and J usage is TRBJ2-7, with TRBD2 identical over 7 bases. J was trimmed by 2 bases and V by 4 bases; bases with no gene match: 6. This CDR3 contains 14 residues. Germline V gene lookup returns CDR1 SGDLS and CDR2 YYNGEE. In DNA form, the CDR3 reads TGTGCCAGCAGCTTAGGACTAGAAGCCTACGAGCAGTACTTC. Its protein product is CASSLGLEAYEQYF.

V gene TRBV28 combines with J gene TRBJ2-7; D ambiguous. The CDR3 totals 13 residues. The V end was cut by 6 bases, the J end by 4 bases, with 13 bases between. Per the germline V gene, CDR1 is MDHEN and CDR2 is SYDVKM. Here the CDR3 reads CASSDHSGYEQYF. The CDR3 DNA is TGTGCCAGCAGCGACCATTCCGGGTACGAGCAGTACTTC.

The genes are TRBV7-9 and TRBJ1-1; 9 bases fit TRBD1. Unmatched junction bases numbered 8, after V lost 4 bases and J lost 2 bases. CDR1 SEHNR and CDR2 FQNEAQ come from the germline V gene (reference sequence). The length of the CDR3 is 16 residues. CDR3 DNA sequence: TGTGCCAGCAGCTCCGGGACAGGGTTTCTTAACACTGAAGCTTTCTTT. It specifies CASSSGTGFLNTEAFF.